Below, 10 T cell receptor beta chains from the same sample are listed, as sequenced in a study of monozygotic twins with inflammatory bowel disease. TCRdb re-analyzed the 5' RACE reads; it lists each CDR3 protein once, without DNA. The sample holds over 110,000 distinct CDR3 sequences. Source material: blood. Every receptor here comes from a human donor with ulcerative colitis or Crohn's disease, or a healthy co-twin of an affected twin (not recorded which).

The gene calls are TRBV5-1 and TRBJ2-1; absent DNA, TCRdb's TRBD1 call cannot be checked. CDR3 size: 16 residues. The germline V gene has CDR1 SGHRS and CDR2 YFSETQ. The CDR3 sequence: CASSQILQGSIGREFF.

The rearrangement uses TRBV12-3 or TRBV12-4 and TRBJ2-5. The CDR3 loop spans 15 amino acids. This CDR3 reads CASSLAYARGETQYF.

The chain has TRBV12-3 or TRBV12-4 and TRBJ2-5; TCRdb reports TRBD2, a call that lacks DNA to check it against. The CDR3 runs to 16 residues. CDR3 region: CASSSSRLAGGETQYF.

The V gene is TRBV6-1, the J gene TRBJ1-2; TCRdb's D call of TRBD1 is untestable without DNA. Germline lookup yields CDR1 MNHNS and CDR2 SASEGT. This CDR3 is 16 amino acids long. The CDR3 protein is CASNPYPTGGNYGYTF.

The chain carries TRBV7-9 and TRBJ2-2; TCRdb gives TRBD1 as the D gene, but with no DNA this cannot be confirmed. From germline, CDR1 is SEHNR and CDR2 FQNEAQ (reference sequence). There are 17 residues in the CDR3. This CDR3 is CASSPVGEGQSTGELFF.

The chain is built from TRBV20-1 and TRBJ1-5; TCRdb selects TRBD1, and the lack of DNA leaves this call unchecked. The CDR3 covers 13 residues. The germline CDR1 and CDR2 sequences are DFQATT and SNEGSKA (reference sequence). The CDR3 sequence is CSAGTGDYQPQHF.

The chain carries TRBV6-6 and TRBJ2-3; with no DNA, the TCRdb D assignment of TRBD1 cannot be verified. The CDR3 consists of 13 residues. Germline CDR1 and CDR2: MNHNY and SVGAGI (reference sequence). The CDR3 spells CASSYTRGDTQYF.

This chain joins TRBV3-1 and TRBJ2-3; TCRdb picks TRBD2, but there is no DNA to check that call. This CDR3 has 15 residues. Germline loops: CDR1 LGHDT, CDR2 YNNKEL (reference sequence). This CDR3 is CASRLGLSVTDTQYF.

This chain connects TRBV7-2 to TRBJ2-3. From germline, CDR1 is SGHTA and CDR2 FQGNSA. CDR3 length equals 13 residues. The CDR3 here is CASSLADKDTQYF. Full variable domain (remainder filled in from reference TRBV7-2 and TRBJ2-3): GAGVSQSPSNKVTEKGKDVELRCDPISGHTALYWYRQSLGQGLEFLIYFQGNSAPDKSGLPSDRFSAERTGGSVSTLTIQRTQQEDSAVYLCASSLADKDTQYFGPGTRLTVL.

J is TRBJ1-1 and V is TRBV7-2; TCRdb returns TRBD1, unconfirmable since there is no DNA. Germline loops: CDR1 SGHTA, CDR2 FQGNSA. This CDR3 has 15 residues. CDR3 amino acids: CASSPQGQGNTEAFF.